A single sample is the source of the 21 T cell receptor beta chains below, sequenced in a study of regulatory T cells in long-lasting Graves disease. Stated time point: persistent/refractory GD, antithyroid drugs over 5 years with positive TRAb. Researchers made the TCR library from RNA that was extracted from PBMCs. Combining iRepertoire HTBI primers with Arm-PCR of CDR3 regions, the authors built TCR beta libraries. TCRdb ran MiXCR on the multiplex PCR reads and lists one entry per CDR3 protein. Among 400,000 to 500,000 distinct CDR3 sequences listed, 21% were seen once. The sample was peripheral blood mononuclear cells (PBMCs), taken when the disease was refractory, from a patient treated with antithyroid drugs. Source of these receptors: a female donor with Graves disease.

This clonotype was seen ten or more times. The chain joins TRBV6-5 to TRBJ1-1; maybe TRBD1 (5 bases). This CDR3 spans 12 amino acids. The germline V gene encodes CDR1 MNHEY and CDR2 SVGAGI. Trimming removed 0 bases from V and 11 bases from J, with 10 bases in between. The CDR3 coding sequence is TGTGCCAGCAGTTACTCTCCAGGGTTTGCTTTCTTT. This codes for CASSYSPGFAFF.

The rearrangement uses TRBV19 and TRBJ2-2; a possible D gene is TRBD2 (5 bases). V gave up 4 bases and J gave up 7 bases, with 28 bases separating them. The CDR3 extends over 19 amino acids. Germline V gives CDR1 LNHDA, CDR2 SQIVND (reference sequence). DNA of the CDR3: TGTGCCAGTAGTAGAGGAATAGCTCGGGAACCATCTATCGTCGGGGAGCTGTTTTTT. Protein product: CASSRGIAREPSIVGELFF. Full variable domain (missing parts from reference TRBV19 and TRBJ2-2): DGGITQSPKYLFRKEGQNVTLSCEQNLNHDAMYWYRQDPGQGLRLIYYSQIVNDFQKGDIAEGYSVSREKKESFPLTVTSAQKNPTAFYLCASSRGIAREPSIVGELFFGEGSRLTVL.

The gene calls are TRBV3-1 and TRBJ1-3, with D possibly matching TRBD1 (5 bases). The CDR3 is made up of 16 amino acids. Germline CDR1 is LGHDT and CDR2 is YNNKEL (reference sequence). V gave up 0 bases and J gave up 0 bases, with 9 bases separating them. CDR3 bases: TGTGCCAGCAGCCAAGATGACAGCATCTCTGGAAACACCATATATTTT. It specifies CASSQDDSISGNTIYF.

Ten or more counts support this clonotype. V and J are TRBV2 and TRBJ2-7; D may be TRBD1 or TRBD2 (5 bases each). Germline V gene data show CDR1 as SNHLY and CDR2 as FYNNEI. CDR3 size: 15 residues. V was cut by 0 bases and J by 5 bases, with 14 bases left in between. This CDR3 reads CASSEARGVGNEQYF. CDR3 coding DNA: TGTGCCAGCAGTGAAGCGCGAGGGGTGGGCAACGAGCAGTACTTC.

This clonotype has only a few counts. The chain carries TRBV29-1 and TRBJ2-7; TRBD1 matches 7 bases. The trim removed 6 bases at V and 2 bases at J, leaving 4 bases unmatched. The CDR3 contains 12 residues. Germline V gives CDR1 SQVTM, CDR2 ANQGSEA. CDR3 DNA: TGCAGCGTCCGAACAGGGGCCTACGAGCAGTACTTC. Protein product: CSVRTGAYEQYF.

This chain uses TRBV19 with TRBJ2-7, with a tentative D call TRBD1 (7 bases). The CDR3 runs to 14 residues. The ends were cut back, 4 bases at V and 1 base at J, with 11 bases in the middle. In germline, CDR1 is LNHDA, CDR2 SQIVND (reference sequence). In DNA, the CDR3 is TGTGCCAGTAGTAGGGGGGACAGATCCTACGAGCAGTACTTC. It specifies CASSRGDRSYEQYF.

This clonotype showed up just a few times. The chain is built from TRBV3-1 and TRBJ2-2; D gene ambiguous. The CDR3 loop spans 12 amino acids. Per germline, CDR1 LGHDT and CDR2 YNNKEL (reference sequence). Trimming took off 3 bases at V and 6 bases at J, with 5 bases between the two ends. The CDR3 loop is CASSQVAGELFF. CDR3 nucleotide sequence: TGTGCCAGCAGCCAGGTTGCCGGGGAGCTGTTTTTT.

V gene TRBV4-2 combines with J gene TRBJ1-4, with a tentative D call TRBD1 (6 bases). The germline V gene encodes CDR1 LGHNA and CDR2 YNFKEQ. The CDR3 length is 13 residues. The germline V and J ends were trimmed by 3 bases and 8 bases, with 10 bases remaining between them. CDR3 DNA sequence: TGTGCCAGCAGCCACCTCAGGGGAGAAAAACTGTTTTTT. Translated: CASSHLRGEKLFF.

This chain joins TRBV25-1 and TRBJ2-7, with 7 bases fitting TRBD1. Looked up from germline, CDR1 is MGHDK and CDR2 is SYGVNS. The CDR3 runs to 14 residues. V dropped 5 bases and J dropped 1; count of bases not matched to a gene: 5. CDR3 in amino acids: CASSRDSVSYEQYF. In DNA form, the CDR3 reads TGTGCCAGCAGTCGGGACAGCGTATCCTACGAGCAGTACTTC.

This clonotype was counted many times. V usage is TRBV6-2 or TRBV6-3 and J usage is TRBJ1-5; no clear D. Trimming took 6 bases from V and 2 from J, leaving 2 bases between them. The germline V gene has CDR1 MNHEY and CDR2 SVGEGT. This CDR3 region has 11 residues. CDR3 bases: TGTGCCAGCAGGGGCAATCAGCCCCAGCATTTT. Translating gives CASRGNQPQHF.

This clonotype came up many times. The chain recombines TRBV28 with TRBJ1-5; 7 nucleotides line up with TRBD1. The CDR3 extends over 15 amino acids. Germline values: CDR1 MDHEN, CDR2 SYDVKM. J gave up 7 bases and V 3 bases, and 9 bases lay outside the gene matches. CDR3 DNA: TGTGCCAGCAGTTTGTCCAGGGGGATTGGCCAGCCCCAGCATTTT. It translates to CASSLSRGIGQPQHF. Based on the CDR3 plus reference TRBV28 and TRBJ1-5, the full variable domain is DVKVTQSSRYLVKRTGEKVFLECVQDMDHENMFWYRQDPGLGLRLIYFSYDVKMKEKGDIPEGYSVSREKKERFSLILESASTNQTSMYLCASSLSRGIGQPQHFGDGTRLSIL.

To note about this clonotype: A far larger clone is just one base off, so this is likely a read error. This CDR3 fails to terminate in the conserved phenylalanine or tryptophan, so it likely reflects a read error. The chain employs TRBV7-2 and TRBJ2-7; 12 nucleotides agree with TRBD2. V lost 4 bases to trimming and J lost 2 bases; unmatched junction nucleotides: 15. The CDR3 has 19 residues. CDR1 is SGHTA and CDR2 is FQGNSA in the germline V gene. The CDR3 protein is CASSSTGTSGHYGTYEQYL. The DNA of the CDR3 is TGTGCCAGCAGCTCCACCGGGACTAGCGGGCATTATGGAACCTACGAGCAGTACCTC.

This clonotype was recorded many times. The V gene is TRBV20-1, the J gene TRBJ2-5; maybe TRBD2 (6 bases). Germline V gene lookup returns CDR1 DFQATT and CDR2 SNEGSKA (reference sequence). The CDR3 totals 14 residues. V dropped 4 bases and J dropped 5 bases, with 17 bases sitting between them. DNA for the CDR3: TGCAGTGCTAATCCCGGGAGCGGTGGGGAGACCCAGTACTTC. Protein: CSANPGSGGETQYF.

This clonotype was observed many times. V and J are TRBV12-3 or TRBV12-4 and TRBJ2-7; D is possibly TRBD2 (6 bases). V lost 8 bases to trimming and J lost 2 bases, with 10 bases between them. The CDR3 loop spans 12 amino acids. CDR3 protein: CASSPGAYEQYF. The CDR3 DNA is TGTGCCAGCTCACCGGGGGCCTACGAGCAGTACTTC.

CDR3 residues: CASSDELAGPYEQYF. For the CDR3, the DNA is TGTGCCAGCAGTGACGAACTAGCGGGGCCCTACGAGCAGTACTTC. The chain carries TRBV6-4 and TRBJ2-7; 10 nucleotides align to TRBD2. CDR1 and CDR2 from the germline V gene are MRHNA and SNTAGT. The CDR3 is 15 amino acids. V was clipped by 2 bases and J by 2 bases; unmatched bases: 3.

At least ten counts were recorded for this clonotype. The chain links TRBV24-1 to TRBJ2-2; D uncertain. The V end was cut by 5 bases, the J end by 3 bases, with 9 bases between. The germline V gene has CDR1 KGHDR and CDR2 SFDVKD. The length of the CDR3 is 14 residues. The CDR3 sequence is CATSAGWDTGELFF. In nucleotides, the CDR3 is TGTGCCACCAGTGCCGGTTGGGACACCGGGGAGCTGTTTTTT.

The chain combines TRBV5-1 with TRBJ1-4; 10 bases are a match to TRBD1. V shed 4 bases, J shed 5 bases, and the junction held 5 bases outside the gene matches. Germline lookup yields CDR1 SGHRS and CDR2 YFSETQ. The CDR3 has 15 residues. The CDR3 DNA sequence: TGCGCCAGCAGCGAGAGGACAGGGGGAAATGAAAAACTGTTTTTT. Translated, it gives CASSERTGGNEKLFF.

V gene TRBV2 combines with J gene TRBJ1-2, with 7 bases matching TRBD1. Germline CDR1 reads SNHLY; CDR2 reads FYNNEI. The CDR3 contains 14 residues. The V gene end was trimmed by 4 bases and the J gene end by 4 bases; junction bases not matched to a gene: 6. For the CDR3, the DNA is TGTGCCAGCAGTGCGGGACAGCGTCCCTATGGCTACACCTTC. It codes for CASSAGQRPYGYTF. The variable domain in full, completed from reference TRBV2 and TRBJ1-2, reads EPEVTQTPSHQVTQMGQEVILRCVPISNHLYFYWYRQILGQKVEFLVSFYNNEISEKSEIFDDQFSVERPDGSNFTLKIRSTKLEDSAMYFCASSAGQRPYGYTFGSGTRLTVV.

The chain combines TRBV24-1 with TRBJ2-2; 13 nucleotides match TRBD2. The CDR3 runs 17 residues. Looked up from germline, CDR1 is KGHDR and CDR2 is SFDVKD. J lost 6 bases, V lost 2 bases, and 5 bases had no gene match. In DNA form, the CDR3 reads TGTGCCACCAGTGATTCCCCCGGACTAGCGGGAGCCGGGGAGCTGTTTTTT. Protein sequence: CATSDSPGLAGAGELFF.

Many counts were recorded for this clonotype. This chain uses TRBV6-1 with TRBJ2-7, with 7 bases matching TRBD1. V gave up 6 bases and J gave up 0 bases; unmatched junction bases: 14. The CDR3 runs 17 residues. The germline CDR1 and CDR2 sequences are MNHNS and SASEGT. The CDR3 reads CASRARTGSLSSYEQYF. The CDR3 DNA follows: TGTGCCAGCAGGGCTCGGACAGGCTCCCTGAGCTCCTACGAGCAGTACTTC.

In regard to this clonotype: This may arise from a read error, as a much more abundant clone is one base away. The chain has TRBV3-1 and TRBJ2-5; 14 bases agree with TRBD2. The CDR3 is 19 amino acids. CDR1 is LGHDT and CDR2 is YNNKEL in the germline V gene (reference sequence). The CDR3 DNA follows: TGTGCCAACAGCCAAAGGTTTTCTTCGGGACTAGCGGGAGAAGAGACCCAGTACTTC. Amino acid sequence: CANSQRFSSGLAGEETQYF.